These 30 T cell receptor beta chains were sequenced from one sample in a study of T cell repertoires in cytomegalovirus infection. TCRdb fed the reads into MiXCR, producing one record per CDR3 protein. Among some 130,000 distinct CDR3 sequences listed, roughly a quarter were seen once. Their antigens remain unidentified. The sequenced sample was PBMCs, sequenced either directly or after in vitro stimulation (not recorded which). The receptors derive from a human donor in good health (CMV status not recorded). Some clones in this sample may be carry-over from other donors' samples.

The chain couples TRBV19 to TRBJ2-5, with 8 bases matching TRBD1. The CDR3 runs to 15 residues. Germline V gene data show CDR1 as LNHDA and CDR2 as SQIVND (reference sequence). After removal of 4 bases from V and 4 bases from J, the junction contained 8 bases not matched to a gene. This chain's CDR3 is CASSTTGVIIETQYF. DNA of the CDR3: TGTGCCAGTAGTACGACAGGGGTGATTATAGAGACCCAGTACTTC.

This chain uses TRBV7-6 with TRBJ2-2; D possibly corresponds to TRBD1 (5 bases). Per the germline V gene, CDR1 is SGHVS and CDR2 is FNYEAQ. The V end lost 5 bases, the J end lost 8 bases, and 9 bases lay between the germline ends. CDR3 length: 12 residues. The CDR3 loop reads CASSGARGELFF. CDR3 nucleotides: TGTGCCAGCAGCGGGGCAAGGGGGGAGCTGTTTTTT.

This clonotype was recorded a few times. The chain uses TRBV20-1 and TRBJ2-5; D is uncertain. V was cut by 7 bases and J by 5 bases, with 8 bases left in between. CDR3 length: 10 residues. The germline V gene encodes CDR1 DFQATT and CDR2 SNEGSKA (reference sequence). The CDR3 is CSVYRETQYF. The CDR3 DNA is TGCAGTGTTTATAGGGAGACCCAGTACTTC.

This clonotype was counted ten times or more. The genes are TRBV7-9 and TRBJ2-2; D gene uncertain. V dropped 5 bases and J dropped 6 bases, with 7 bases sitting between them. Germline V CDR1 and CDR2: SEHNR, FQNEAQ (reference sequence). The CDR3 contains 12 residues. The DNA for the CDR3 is TGTGCCAGCAGCCCTAGGCCCGGGGAGCTGTTTTTT. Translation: CASSPRPGELFF.

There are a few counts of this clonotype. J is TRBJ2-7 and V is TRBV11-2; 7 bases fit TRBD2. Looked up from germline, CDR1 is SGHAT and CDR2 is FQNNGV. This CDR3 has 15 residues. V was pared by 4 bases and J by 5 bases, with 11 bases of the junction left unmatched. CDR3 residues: CASSYYTGGGNEQYV. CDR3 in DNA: TGTGCCAGCAGCTATTATACCGGGGGAGGGAACGAGCAGTACGTC.

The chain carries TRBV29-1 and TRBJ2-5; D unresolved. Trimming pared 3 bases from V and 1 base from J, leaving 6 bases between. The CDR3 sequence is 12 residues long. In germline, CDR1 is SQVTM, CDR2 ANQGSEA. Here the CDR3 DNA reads TGCAGCGTTGATCAGTCCCAAGAGACCCAGTACTTC. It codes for CSVDQSQETQYF.

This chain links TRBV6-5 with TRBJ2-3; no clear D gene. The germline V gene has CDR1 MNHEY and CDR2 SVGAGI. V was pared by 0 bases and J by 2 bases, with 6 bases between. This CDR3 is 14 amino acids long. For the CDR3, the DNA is TGTGCCAGCAGTTACTCGGAATCCACAGATACGCAGTATTTT. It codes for CASSYSESTDTQYF.

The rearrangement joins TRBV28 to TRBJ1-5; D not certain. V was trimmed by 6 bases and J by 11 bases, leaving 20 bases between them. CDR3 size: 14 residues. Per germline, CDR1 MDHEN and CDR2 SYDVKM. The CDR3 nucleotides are TGTGCCAGCAGCCCTGTCGTAATAGGTTCGACCCAGCATTTT. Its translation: CASSPVVIGSTQHF.

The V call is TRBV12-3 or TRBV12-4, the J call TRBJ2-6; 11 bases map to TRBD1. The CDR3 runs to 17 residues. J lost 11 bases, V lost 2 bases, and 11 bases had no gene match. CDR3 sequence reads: CASSLLIPRDRGDVLTF. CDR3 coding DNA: TGTGCCAGCAGTTTACTTATTCCCCGGGACAGGGGGGACGTCCTGACTTTC.

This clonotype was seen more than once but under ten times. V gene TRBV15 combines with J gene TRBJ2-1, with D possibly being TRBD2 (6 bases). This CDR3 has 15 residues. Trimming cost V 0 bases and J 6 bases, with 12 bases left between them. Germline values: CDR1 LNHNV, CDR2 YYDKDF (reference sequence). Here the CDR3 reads CATSREPLALNEQFF. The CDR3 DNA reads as TGTGCCACCAGCAGAGAACCACTAGCCCTCAATGAGCAGTTCTTC.

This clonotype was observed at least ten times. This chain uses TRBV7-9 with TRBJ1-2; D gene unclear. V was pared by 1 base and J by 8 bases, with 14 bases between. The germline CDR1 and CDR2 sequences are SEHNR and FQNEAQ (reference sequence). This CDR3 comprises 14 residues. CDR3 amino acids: CASSLVQGRRGYTF. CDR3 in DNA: TGTGCCAGCAGCTTAGTGCAAGGGCGTCGGGGCTACACCTTC.

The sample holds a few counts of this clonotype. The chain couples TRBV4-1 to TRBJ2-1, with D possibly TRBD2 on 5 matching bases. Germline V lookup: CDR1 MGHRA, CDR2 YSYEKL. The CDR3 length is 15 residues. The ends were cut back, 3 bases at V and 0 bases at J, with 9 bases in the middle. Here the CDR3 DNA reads TGCGCCAGCAGCCAGGCTGGGAGCTCCTACAATGAGCAGTTCTTC. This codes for CASSQAGSSYNEQFF.

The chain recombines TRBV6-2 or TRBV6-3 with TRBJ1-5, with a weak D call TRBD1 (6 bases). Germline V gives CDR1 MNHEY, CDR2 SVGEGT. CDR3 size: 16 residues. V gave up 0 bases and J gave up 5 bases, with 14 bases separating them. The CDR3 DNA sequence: TGTGCCAGCAGTTACTCGATCGGCAGGGGAGATCAGCCCCAGCATTTT. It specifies CASSYSIGRGDQPQHF.

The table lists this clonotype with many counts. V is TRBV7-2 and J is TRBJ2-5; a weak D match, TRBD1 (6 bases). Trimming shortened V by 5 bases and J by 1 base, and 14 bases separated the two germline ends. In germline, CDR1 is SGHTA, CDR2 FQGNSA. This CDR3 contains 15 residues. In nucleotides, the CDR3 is TGTGCCAGCAGCCCAGACAGGACCTTCCAAGAGACCCAGTACTTC. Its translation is CASSPDRTFQETQYF.

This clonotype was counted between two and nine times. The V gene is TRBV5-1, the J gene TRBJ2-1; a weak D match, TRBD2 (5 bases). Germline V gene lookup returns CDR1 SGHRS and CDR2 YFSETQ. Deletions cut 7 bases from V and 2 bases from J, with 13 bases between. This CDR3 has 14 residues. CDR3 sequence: CASGRDFTYNEQFF. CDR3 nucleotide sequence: TGCGCCAGCGGACGGGATTTCACCTACAATGAGCAGTTCTTC.

The CDR3 DNA is TGTGCCAGCGCGAAGGAGGATTCCCGAAAACTGTTTTTT. It translates to CASAKEDSRKLFF. The J gene is TRBJ1-4, the V gene TRBV12-3 or TRBV12-4; D gene unclear. The V end lost 8 bases, the J end lost 10 bases, and 17 bases lay between the germline ends. The CDR3 sequence is 13 residues long.

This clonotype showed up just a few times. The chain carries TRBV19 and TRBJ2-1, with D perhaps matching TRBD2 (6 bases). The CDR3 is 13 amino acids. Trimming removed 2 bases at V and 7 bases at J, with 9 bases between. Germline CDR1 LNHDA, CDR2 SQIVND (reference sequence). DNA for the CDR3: TGTGCCAGTAGTATACCGGGAGTTAATGAGCAGTTCTTC. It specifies CASSIPGVNEQFF.

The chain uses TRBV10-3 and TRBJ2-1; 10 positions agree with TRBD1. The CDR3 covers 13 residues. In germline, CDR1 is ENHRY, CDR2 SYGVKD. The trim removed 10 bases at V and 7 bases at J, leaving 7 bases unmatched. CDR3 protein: CATAGQGTNEQFF. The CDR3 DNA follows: TGTGCCACCGCGGGACAGGGGACAAATGAGCAGTTCTTC.

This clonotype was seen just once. The CDR3 DNA is TGTGCCAGCTCACCACCGTTGGGGACCTACAATGAGCAGTTCTTC. It is translated as CASSPPLGTYNEQFF. The V gene is TRBV18, the J gene TRBJ2-1; no reliable D call. The V gene's germline CDR1 is KGHSH and CDR2 LQKENI. This CDR3 has 15 amino acids. Trimming pared 0 bases from V and 2 bases from J, leaving 8 bases between.

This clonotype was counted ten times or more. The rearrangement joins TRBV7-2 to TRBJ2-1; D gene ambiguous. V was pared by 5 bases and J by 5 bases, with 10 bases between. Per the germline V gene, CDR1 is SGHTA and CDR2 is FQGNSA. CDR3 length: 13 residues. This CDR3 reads CASSHIWNNEQFF. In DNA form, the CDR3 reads TGTGCCAGCAGCCATATCTGGAACAATGAGCAGTTCTTC.

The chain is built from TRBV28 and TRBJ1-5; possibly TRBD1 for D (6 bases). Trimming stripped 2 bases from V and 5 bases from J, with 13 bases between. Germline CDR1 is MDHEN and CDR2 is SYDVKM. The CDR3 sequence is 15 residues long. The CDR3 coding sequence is TGTGCCAGCAGTTTAGCAGGGGCAGGGGATCAGCCCCAGCATTTT. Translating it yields CASSLAGAGDQPQHF.

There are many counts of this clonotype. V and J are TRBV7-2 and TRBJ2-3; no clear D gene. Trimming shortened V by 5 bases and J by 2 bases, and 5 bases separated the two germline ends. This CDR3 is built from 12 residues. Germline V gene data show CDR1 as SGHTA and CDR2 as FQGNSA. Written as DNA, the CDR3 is TGTGCCAGCAGCGAGTACACAGATACGCAGTATTTT. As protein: CASSEYTDTQYF. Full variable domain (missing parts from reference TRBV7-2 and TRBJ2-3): GAGVSQSPSNKVTEKGKDVELRCDPISGHTALYWYRQSLGQGLEFLIYFQGNSAPDKSGLPSDRFSAERTGGSVSTLTIQRTQQEDSAVYLCASSEYTDTQYFGPGTRLTVL.

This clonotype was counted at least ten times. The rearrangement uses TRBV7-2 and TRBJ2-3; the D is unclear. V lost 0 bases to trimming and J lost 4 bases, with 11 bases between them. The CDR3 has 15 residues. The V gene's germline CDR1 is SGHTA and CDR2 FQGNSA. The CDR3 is CASSLAPTRADTQYF. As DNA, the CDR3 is TGTGCCAGCAGCTTAGCTCCAACACGCGCAGATACGCAGTATTTT.

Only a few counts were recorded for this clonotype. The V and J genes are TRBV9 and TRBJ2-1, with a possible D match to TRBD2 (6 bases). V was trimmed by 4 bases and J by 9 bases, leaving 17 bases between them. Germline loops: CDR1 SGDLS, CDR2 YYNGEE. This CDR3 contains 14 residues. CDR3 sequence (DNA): TGTGCCAGCAGCTCGGGACTGGGGCTCGGTGAGCAGTTCTTC. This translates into CASSSGLGLGEQFF.

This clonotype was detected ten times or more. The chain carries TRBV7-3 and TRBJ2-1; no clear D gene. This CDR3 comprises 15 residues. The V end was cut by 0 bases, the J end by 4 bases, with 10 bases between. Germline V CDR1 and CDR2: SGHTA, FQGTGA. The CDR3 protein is CASSLTSGPYNEQFF. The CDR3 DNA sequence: TGTGCCAGCAGCTTAACATCGGGTCCTTACAATGAGCAGTTCTTC.

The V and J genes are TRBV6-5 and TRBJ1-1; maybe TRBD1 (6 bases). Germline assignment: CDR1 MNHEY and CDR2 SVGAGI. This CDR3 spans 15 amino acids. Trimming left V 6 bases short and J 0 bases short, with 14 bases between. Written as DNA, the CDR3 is TGTGCCAGCAGGAGGGGGTATGAAATGAACACTGAAGCTTTCTTT. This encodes CASRRGYEMNTEAFF.

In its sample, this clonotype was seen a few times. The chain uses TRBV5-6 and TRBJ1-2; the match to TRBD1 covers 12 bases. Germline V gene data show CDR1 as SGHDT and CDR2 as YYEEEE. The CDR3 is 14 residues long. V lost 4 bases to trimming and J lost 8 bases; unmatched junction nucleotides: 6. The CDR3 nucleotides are TGTGCCAGCAGCCGGGACAGGGGGCCGGGCGGCTACACCTTC. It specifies CASSRDRGPGGYTF.

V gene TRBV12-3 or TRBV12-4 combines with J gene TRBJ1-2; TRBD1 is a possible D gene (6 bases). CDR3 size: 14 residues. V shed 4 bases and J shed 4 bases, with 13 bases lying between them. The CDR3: CASSSTSGAYGYTF. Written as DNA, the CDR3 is TGTGCCAGCAGTTCCACCTCAGGGGCCTATGGCTACACCTTC.

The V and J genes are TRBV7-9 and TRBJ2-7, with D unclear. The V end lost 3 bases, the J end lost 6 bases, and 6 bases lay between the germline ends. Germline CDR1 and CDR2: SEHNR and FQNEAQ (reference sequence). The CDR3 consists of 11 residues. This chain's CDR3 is CASSFPPEQYF. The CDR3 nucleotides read TGTGCCAGCAGCTTTCCCCCCGAGCAGTACTTC.

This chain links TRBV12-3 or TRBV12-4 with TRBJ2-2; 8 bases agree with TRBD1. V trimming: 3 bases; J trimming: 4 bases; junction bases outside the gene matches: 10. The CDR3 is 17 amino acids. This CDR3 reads CASSLGTRTGSTGELFF. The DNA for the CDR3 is TGTGCCAGCAGTTTGGGGACCCGGACAGGGTCCACCGGGGAGCTGTTTTTT.